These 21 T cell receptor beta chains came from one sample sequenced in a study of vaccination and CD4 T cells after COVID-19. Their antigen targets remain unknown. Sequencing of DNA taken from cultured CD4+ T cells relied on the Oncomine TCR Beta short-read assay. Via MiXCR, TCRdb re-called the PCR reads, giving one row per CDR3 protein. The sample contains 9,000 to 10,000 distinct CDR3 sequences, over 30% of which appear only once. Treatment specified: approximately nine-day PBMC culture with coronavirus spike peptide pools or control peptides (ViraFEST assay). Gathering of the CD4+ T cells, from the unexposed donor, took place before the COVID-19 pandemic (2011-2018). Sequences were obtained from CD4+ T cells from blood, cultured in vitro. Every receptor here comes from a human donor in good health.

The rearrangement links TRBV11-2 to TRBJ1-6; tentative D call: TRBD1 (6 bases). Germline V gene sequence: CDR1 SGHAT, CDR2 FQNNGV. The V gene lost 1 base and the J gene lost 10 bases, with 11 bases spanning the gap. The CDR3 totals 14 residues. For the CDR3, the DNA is TGTGCCAGCAGCTTAGGGAGCGGGGGCTCACCCCTCCACTTT. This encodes CASSLGSGGSPLHF.

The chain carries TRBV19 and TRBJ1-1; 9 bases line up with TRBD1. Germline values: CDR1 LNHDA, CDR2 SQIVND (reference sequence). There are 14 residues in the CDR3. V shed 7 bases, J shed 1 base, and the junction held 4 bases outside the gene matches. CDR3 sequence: CASIMDRGNTEAFF. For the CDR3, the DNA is TGTGCCAGTATCATGGACAGGGGGAACACTGAAGCTTTCTTT.

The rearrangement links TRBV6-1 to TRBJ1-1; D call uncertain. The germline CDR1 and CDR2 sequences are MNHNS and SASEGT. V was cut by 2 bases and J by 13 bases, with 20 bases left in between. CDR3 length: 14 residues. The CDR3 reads CASSESGRDPNGFF. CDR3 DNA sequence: TGTGCCAGCAGTGAATCCGGCCGAGATCCCAACGGTTTCTTT.

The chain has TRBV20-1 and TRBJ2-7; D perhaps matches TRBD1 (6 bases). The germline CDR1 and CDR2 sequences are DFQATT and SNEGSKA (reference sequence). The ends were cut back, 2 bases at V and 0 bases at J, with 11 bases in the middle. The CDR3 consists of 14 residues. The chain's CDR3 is CSARRTDSSYEQYF. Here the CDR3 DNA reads TGCAGTGCTAGAAGGACAGATAGCTCCTACGAGCAGTACTTC.

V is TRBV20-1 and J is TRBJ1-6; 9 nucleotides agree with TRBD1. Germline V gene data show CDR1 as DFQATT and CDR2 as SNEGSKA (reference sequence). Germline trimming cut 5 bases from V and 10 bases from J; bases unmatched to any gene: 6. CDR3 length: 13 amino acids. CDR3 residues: CSARDRAGSPLHF. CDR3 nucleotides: TGCAGTGCTCGGGACAGGGCAGGGTCACCCCTCCACTTT.

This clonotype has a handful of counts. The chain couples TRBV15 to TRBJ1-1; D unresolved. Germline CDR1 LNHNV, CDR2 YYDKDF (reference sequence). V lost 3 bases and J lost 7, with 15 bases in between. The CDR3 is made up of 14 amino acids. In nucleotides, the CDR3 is TGTGCCACCAGCAGCTTCAAGGGCAGCCTTGAAGCTTTCTTT. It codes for CATSSFKGSLEAFF.

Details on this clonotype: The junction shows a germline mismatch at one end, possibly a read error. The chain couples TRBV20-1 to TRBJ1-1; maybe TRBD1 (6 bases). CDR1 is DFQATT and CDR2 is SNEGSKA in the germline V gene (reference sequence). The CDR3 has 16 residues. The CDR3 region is CSARDLLGGPDTEAFF. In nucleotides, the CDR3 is TGCAGTGCTAGAGATCTGTTGGGGGGCCCCGACACTGAGGCTTTCTTT.

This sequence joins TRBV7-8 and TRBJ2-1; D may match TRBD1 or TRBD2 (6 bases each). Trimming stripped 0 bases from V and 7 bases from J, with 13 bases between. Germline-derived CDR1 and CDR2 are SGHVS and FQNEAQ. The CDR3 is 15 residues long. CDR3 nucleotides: TGTGCCAGCAGCTTAGCGGGGGGCGCTACTAATGAGCAGTTCTTC. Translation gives CASSLAGGATNEQFF.

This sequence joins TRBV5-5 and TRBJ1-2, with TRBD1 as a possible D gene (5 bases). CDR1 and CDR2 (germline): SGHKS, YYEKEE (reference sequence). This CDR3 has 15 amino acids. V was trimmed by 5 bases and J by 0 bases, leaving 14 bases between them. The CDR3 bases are TGTGCCAGCAGTCCCGACAGCTTACCTAACTATGGCTACACCTTC. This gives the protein CASSPDSLPNYGYTF.

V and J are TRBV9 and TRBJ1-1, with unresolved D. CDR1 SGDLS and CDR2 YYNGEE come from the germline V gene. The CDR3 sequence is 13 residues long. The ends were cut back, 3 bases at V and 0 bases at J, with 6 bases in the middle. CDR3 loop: CASSASMNTEAFF. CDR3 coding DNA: TGTGCCAGCAGCGCGAGTATGAACACTGAAGCTTTCTTT.

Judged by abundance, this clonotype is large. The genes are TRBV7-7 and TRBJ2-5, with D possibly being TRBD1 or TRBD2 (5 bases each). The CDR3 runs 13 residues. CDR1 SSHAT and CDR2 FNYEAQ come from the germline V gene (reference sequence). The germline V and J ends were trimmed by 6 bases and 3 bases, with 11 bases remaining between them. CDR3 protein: CASSGGREETQYF. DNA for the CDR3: TGTGCCAGCAGTGGGGGAAGGGAAGAGACCCAGTACTTC.

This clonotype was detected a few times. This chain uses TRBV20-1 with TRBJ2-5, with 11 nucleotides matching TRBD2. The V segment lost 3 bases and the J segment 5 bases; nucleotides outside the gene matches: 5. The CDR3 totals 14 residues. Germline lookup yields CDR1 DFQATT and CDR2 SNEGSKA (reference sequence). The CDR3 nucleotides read TGCAGTGCTAGGGTGCTAGCGGGAGGTGAGACCCAGTACTTC. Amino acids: CSARVLAGGETQYF.

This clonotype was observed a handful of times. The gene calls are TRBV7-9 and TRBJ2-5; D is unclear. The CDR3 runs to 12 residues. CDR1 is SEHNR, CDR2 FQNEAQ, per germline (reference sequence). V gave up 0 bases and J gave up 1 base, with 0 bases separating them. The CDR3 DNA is TGTGCCAGCAGCTTAGCCCAAGAGACCCAGTACTTC. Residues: CASSLAQETQYF.

In nucleotides, the CDR3 is TGTGCCAGCAGCTTAGCTCTGGGGGCAGTCGCTGGAAACACCATATATTTT. Its translation is CASSLALGAVAGNTIYF. The chain recombines TRBV7-6 with TRBJ1-3, with D tentatively TRBD1 (6 bases). Trimming pared 0 bases from V and 2 bases from J, leaving 14 bases between. CDR3 length equals 17 residues. The V gene's germline CDR1 is SGHVS and CDR2 FNYEAQ.

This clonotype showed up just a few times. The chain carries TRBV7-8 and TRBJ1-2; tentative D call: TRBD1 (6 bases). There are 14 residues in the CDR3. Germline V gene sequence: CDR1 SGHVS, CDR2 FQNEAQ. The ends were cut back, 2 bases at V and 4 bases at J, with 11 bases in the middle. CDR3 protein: CASSLMGAGYGYTF. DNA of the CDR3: TGTGCCAGCAGCTTAATGGGGGCCGGCTATGGCTACACCTTC.

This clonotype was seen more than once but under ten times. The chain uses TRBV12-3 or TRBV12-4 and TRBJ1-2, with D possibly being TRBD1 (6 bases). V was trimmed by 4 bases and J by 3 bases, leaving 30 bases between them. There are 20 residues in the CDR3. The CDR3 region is CASSSSFRSGVGSWDYGYTF. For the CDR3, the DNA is TGTGCCAGCAGTTCCTCATTTAGATCAGGGGTGGGGTCTTGGGACTATGGCTACACCTTC.

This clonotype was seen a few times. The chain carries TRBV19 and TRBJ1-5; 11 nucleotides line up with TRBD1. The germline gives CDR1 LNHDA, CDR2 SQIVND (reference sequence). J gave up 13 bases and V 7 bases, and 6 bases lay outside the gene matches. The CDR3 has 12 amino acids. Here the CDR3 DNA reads TGTGCCAGTAACGTGGGACAGGGGGAGCAGCATTTT. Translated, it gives CASNVGQGEQHF.

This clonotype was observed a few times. CDR3: CASSSSSTDTQYF. CDR3 coding DNA: TGTGCCAGCAGCTCCTCCTCCACAGATACGCAGTATTTT. This sequence joins TRBV7-2 and TRBJ2-3; D remains unclear. The length of the CDR3 is 13 residues. V was clipped by 4 bases and J by 2 bases, with 7 bases between them. In germline, CDR1 is SGHTA, CDR2 FQGNSA.

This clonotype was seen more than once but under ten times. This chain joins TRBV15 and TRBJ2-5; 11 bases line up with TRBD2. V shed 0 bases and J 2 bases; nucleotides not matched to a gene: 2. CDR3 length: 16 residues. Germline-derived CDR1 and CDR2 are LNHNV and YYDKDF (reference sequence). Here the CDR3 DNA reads TGTGCCACCAGCAGAGACCTAGCGGGGGGACAAGAGACCCAGTACTTC. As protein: CATSRDLAGGQETQYF.

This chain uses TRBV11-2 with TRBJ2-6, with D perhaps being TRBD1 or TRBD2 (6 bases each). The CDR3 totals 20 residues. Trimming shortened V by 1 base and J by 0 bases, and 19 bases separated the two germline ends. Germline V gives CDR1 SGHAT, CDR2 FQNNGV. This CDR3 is CASSLVSGGGWSSGANVLTF. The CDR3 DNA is TGTGCCAGCAGCTTAGTATCCGGGGGCGGGTGGTCCTCTGGGGCCAACGTCCTGACTTTC.

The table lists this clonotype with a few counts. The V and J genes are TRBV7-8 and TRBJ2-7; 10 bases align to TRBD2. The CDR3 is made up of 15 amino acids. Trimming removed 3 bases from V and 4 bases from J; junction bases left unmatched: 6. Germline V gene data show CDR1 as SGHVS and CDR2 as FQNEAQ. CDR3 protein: CASSFSGGEEYEQYF. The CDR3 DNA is TGTGCCAGCAGCTTCAGCGGGGGGGAAGAGTACGAGCAGTACTTC.